The present T cell receptor (beta chain) was sequenced within a study of blood T cell repertoires in COVID-19. The overall study: COVID-19 samples from acute and convalescent phases originated in the United States, Italy and Spain. From T cells, B-cell-depleted T cells, or PBMCs came the material, which was cDNA or gDNA.

Authors' analysis steps: Reference gene primer amplification in the assay estimated nucleated cell counts. The protocol was immunoSEQ multiplex PCR, while the TCRdb copy is restricted to in-frame clones and leaves out a portion. The V and J calls and the clone size are those of that table, but D and trimming were determined from the DNA. The sample contains 400,000 to 500,000 clones, more than 70% of which appear only once. V gave up 6 bases and J gave up 4 bases, with 16 bases separating them. CDR1 and CDR2 (germline): ENHRY, SYGVKD. CDR3 size: 15 residues. Individuals aged about 18 to 90 years were recruited from roughly 23 US areas.

The genes are TRBV10-3 and TRBJ1-3, with D perhaps TRBD1 (6 bases). This TCR came from a woman in her late teens or twenties who had been exposed to COVID-19. The sequenced sample consisted of PBMCs or T cells enriched from blood (not recorded which). CDR3 sequence (DNA): TGTGCCATCAGCCCCGTGGGGGGGGCGGGAAACACCATATATTTT. Translated, it gives CAISPVGGAGNTIYF.